Listed below are T cell receptor beta chains from one sample, sequenced in a study of vaccination and CD4 T cells after COVID-19. These TCRs are of unknown antigen specificity. TCRdb reprocessed the PCR reads via MiXCR and lists one record per CDR3 protein. The top ten hold roughly 12% of the sample, which has about 14,000 distinct CDR3 sequences, 56% seen once. Source material: CD4+ T cells from blood, cultured in vitro. Source of these receptors: a human donor who had recovered from COVID-19. Each CDR3 is given with its conserved first and last residue. The order of the fields is J gene, V gene, D gene, clone size, CDR3 protein, CDR3 DNA. D genes are given only for firm matches. Not all rows give a size; the values are once, few, many and, for expanded clones, a class.

>TRBJ1-2|TRBV6-1|NA|NA
CASKRSSDNYGYTF
TGTGCCAGCAAGAGATCTTCGGACAACTATGGCTACACCTTC
>TRBJ2-3|TRBV7-9|NA|NA
CASSSDSFTDTQYF
TGTGCCAGCAGTTCGGACAGCTTCACAGATACGCAGTATTTT
>TRBJ1-5|TRBV15|TRBD1|NA
CATSRSGQGRNQPQHF
TGTGCCACCAGCAGAAGTGGACAGGGACGGAATCAGCCCCAGCATTTT
>TRBJ1-4|TRBV12-3/TRBV12-4|NA|NA
CASSPRTAGEKLFF
TGTGCCAGCAGTCCGAGGACAGCGGGTGAAAAACTGTTTTTT
>TRBJ2-7|TRBV20-1|TRBD1|NA
CSALTGQGAAEQYF
TGCAGTGCTCTGACAGGACAGGGGGCAGCAGAGCAGTACTTC
>TRBJ2-6|TRBV20-1|TRBD1|few
CSARTRDRERFSGANVLTF
TGCAGTGCTAGAACGAGAGACAGGGAGAGGTTCTCTGGGGCCAACGTCCTGACTTTC
>TRBJ2-3|TRBV27|NA|NA
CASSLWGVGADTQYF
TGTGCCAGCAGTCTTTGGGGGGTCGGGGCAGATACGCAGTATTTT
>TRBJ1-1|TRBV5-4|TRBD1|NA
CASNRQGGTEAFF
TGTGCCAGCAACAGACAGGGAGGCACTGAAGCTTTCTTT
>TRBJ2-1|TRBV20-1|NA|NA
CSARLIDGGNNEQFF
TGCAGTGCTAGATTAATCGACGGAGGAAACAATGAGCAGTTCTTC
>TRBJ1-3|TRBV7-3|NA|few
CASSLASQDTIYF
TGTGCCAGCAGCTTAGCAAGCCAAGACACCATATATTTT